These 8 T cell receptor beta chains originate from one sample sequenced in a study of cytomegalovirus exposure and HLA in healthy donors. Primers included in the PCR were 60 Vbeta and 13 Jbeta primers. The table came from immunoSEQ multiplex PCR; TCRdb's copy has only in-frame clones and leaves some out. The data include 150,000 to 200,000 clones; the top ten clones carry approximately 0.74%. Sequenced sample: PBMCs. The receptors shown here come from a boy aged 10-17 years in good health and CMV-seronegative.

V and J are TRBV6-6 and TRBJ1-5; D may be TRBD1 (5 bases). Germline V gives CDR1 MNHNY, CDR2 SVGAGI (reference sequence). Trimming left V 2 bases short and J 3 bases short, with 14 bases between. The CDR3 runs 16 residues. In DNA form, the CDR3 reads TGTGCCAGCAGTTACCACGATAGGGGCGCCAATCAGCCCCAGCATTTT. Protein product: CASSYHDRGANQPQHF.

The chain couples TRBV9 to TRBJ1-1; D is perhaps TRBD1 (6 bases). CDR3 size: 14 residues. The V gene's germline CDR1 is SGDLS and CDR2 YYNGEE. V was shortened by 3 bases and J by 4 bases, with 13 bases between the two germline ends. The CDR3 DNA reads TGTGCCAGCAGCGCCAGACAGGCCCCCACTGAAGCTTTCTTT. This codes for CASSARQAPTEAFF.

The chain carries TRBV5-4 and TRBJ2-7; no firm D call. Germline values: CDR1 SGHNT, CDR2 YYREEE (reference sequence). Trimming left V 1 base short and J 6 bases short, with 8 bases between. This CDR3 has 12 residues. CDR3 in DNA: TGTGCCAGCAGCTTGTCCGCAGGCGAGCAGTACTTC. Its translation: CASSLSAGEQYF.

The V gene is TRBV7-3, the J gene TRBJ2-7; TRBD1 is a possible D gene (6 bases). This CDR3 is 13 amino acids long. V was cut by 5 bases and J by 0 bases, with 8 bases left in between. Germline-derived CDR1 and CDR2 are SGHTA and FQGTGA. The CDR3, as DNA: TGTGCCAGCAGCCCGGACAGCTCCTACGAGCAGTACTTC. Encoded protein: CASSPDSSYEQYF.

CDR3 in amino acids: CASSDSRRSSYNSPLHF. The CDR3 region has the DNA TGTGCCAGCAGCGACAGTCGGCGGAGCTCCTATAATTCACCCCTCCACTTT. The gene calls are TRBV25-1 and TRBJ1-6, with D possibly TRBD1 on 5 matching bases. Trimming removed 6 bases at V and 0 bases at J, with 15 bases between. This CDR3 comprises 17 residues. CDR1 MGHDK and CDR2 SYGVNS come from the germline V gene.

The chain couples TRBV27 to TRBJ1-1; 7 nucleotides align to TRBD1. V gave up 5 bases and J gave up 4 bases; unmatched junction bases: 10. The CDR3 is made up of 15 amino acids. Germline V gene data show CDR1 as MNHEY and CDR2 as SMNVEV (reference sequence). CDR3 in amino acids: CASSPHRGTSTEAFF. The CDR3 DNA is TGTGCCAGCAGTCCCCACAGGGGAACAAGCACTGAAGCTTTCTTT.

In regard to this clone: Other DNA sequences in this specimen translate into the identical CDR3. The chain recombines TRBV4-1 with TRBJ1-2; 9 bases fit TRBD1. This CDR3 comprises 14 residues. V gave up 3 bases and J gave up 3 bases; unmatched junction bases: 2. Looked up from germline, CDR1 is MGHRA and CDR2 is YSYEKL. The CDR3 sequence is CASSQRTGDYGYTF. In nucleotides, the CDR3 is TGCGCCAGCAGCCAGAGGACAGGGGACTATGGCTACACCTTC.

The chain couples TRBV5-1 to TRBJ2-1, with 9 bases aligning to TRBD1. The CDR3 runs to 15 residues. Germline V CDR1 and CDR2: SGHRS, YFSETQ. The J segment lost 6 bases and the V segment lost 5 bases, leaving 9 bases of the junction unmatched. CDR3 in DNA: TGCGCCAGCAGAGGCGGGACAGGGAGCAGCAATGAGCAGTTCTTC. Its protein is CASRGGTGSSNEQFF.